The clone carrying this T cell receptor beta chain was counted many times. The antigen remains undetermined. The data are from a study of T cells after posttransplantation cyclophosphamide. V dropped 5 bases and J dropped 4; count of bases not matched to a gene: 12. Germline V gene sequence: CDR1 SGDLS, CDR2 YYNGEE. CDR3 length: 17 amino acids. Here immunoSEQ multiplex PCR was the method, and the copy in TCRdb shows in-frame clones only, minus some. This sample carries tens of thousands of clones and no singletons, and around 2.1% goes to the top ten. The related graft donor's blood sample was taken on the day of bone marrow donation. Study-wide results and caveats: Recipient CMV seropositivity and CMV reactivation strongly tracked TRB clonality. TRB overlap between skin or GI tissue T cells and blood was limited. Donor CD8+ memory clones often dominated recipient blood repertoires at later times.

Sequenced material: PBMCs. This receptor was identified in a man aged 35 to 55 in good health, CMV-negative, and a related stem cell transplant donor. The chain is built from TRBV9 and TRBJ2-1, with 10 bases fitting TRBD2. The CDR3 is CASSKQAGGPDYNEQFF. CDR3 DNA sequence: TGTGCCAGCAGTAAACAAGCGGGGGGGCCGGATTACAATGAGCAGTTCTTC.